This T cell receptor beta chain was sequenced for a study of metastatic and nonmetastatic thyroid tumors. Overall study: Patients with malignant and benign thyroid disease provided blood and tumor or nodule tissue, whose repertoires were compared.

In germline, CDR1 is MGHRA, CDR2 YSYEKL. V was pared by 3 bases and J by 3 bases, with 3 bases of the junction left unmatched. The CDR3 is made up of 14 amino acids. Thyroid surgery had not been preceded by any treatment in any patient. Authors' data handling: Using the CDR3 differences seen across clinicopathological groups, the authors built a distant-metastasis classifier for papillary thyroid cancer, which was meant to discriminate distant-metastatic patients. TCRdb re-analyzed the PCR reads using MiXCR. None of the V and J calls come from the authors' own analysis; TCRdb made them. Seen here are some 20,000 clones, approximately 32% observed once, and the top ten hold 20% to 25%.

The receptor was derived from a female donor with papillary thyroid cancer or a benign thyroid nodule (not recorded which). Some clones in this sample may be carry-over from other donors' samples. The V gene is TRBV4-1, the J gene TRBJ2-7; 9 bases line up with TRBD2. Sequenced sample: adjacent normal tissue. CDR3 nucleotide sequence: TGCGCCAGCAGCCAGGTTAGCGGGGGCTACGAGCAGTACTTC. Translation gives CASSQVSGGYEQYF.